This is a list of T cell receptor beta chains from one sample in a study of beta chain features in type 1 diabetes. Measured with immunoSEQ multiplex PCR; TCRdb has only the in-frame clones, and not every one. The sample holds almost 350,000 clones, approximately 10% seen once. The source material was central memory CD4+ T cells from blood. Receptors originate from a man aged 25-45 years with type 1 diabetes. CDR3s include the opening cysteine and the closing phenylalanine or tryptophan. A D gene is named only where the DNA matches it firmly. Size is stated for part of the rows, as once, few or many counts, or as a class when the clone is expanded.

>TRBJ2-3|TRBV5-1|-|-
TGCGCCAGCAGCTTGGGCTCAGCTAGCGGCACAGATACGCAGTATTTT
CASSLGSASGTDTQYF
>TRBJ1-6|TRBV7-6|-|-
TGTGCCAGCAGCCCAGAGAGCTCCTATAATTCACCCCTCCACTTT
CASSPESSYNSPLHF
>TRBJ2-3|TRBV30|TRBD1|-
TGTGCCTGGAGTAAAGGACAGGGGTACACAGATACGCAGTATTTT
CAWSKGQGYTDTQYF
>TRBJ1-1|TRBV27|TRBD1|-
TGTGCCAGCAGTACCCTCCAGGGGGGGACCACTGAAGCTTTCTTT
CASSTLQGGTTEAFF
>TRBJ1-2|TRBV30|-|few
TGTGCCTGGAGCCCGCAAATGATACTTTACAATGGCTACACCTTC
CAWSPQMILYNGYTF
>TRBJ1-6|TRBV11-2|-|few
TGTGCCAGCAGCTTGGGGGGGTCTCGGTCACCCCTCCACTTT
CASSLGGSRSPLHF
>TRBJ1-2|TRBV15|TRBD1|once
TGTGCCACCAGCACTCCTACCAGGGGGCCTAACTATGGCTACACCTTC
CATSTPTRGPNYGYTF
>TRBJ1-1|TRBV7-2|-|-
TGTGCCAGCAGTCTGAACACTGAAGCTTTCTTT
CASSLNTEAFF
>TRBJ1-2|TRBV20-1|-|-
TGCAGTGCCGTGGGAGACCAGCTACACACCTTC
CSAVGDQLHTF
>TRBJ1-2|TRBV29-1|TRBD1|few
TGCAGCGCTTGGGGACAGCCCTATGGCTACACCTTC
CSAWGQPYGYTF
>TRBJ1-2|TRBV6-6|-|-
TGTGCCAGCAGTCCCCGGGGTGAGGGTGATGGCTACACCTTC
CASSPRGEGDGYTF
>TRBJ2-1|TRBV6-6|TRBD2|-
TGTGCCAGCAGCTTGGGGGGGTCTCTCAATGAGCAGTTCTTC
CASSLGGSLNEQFF
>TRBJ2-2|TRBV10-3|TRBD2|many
TGTGCCATCAGCCCTCAGCGGGGGGCAGCCGGGGAGCTGTTTTTT
CAISPQRGAAGELFF
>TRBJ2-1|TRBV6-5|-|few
TGTGCCAGCAGTCCGGGGTACAATGAGCAGTTCTTC
CASSPGYNEQFF
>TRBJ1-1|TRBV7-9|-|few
TGTGCCAGCAGCTTAGGCCGGGACGGAAAGGCTGAAGCTTTCTTT
CASSLGRDGKAEAFF
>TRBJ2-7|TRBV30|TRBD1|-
TGTGCCTGGAGTCGGACAGGACCCTACGAGCAGTACTTC
CAWSRTGPYEQYF
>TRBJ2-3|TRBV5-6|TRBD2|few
TGTGCCAGCAGCTTTAGCGGGGGGGCCGCAGATACGCAGTATTTT
CASSFSGGAADTQYF
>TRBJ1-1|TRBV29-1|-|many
TGCAGCGTTCGAGGATTAGAACATCAGGGTTTCTTT
CSVRGLEHQGFF
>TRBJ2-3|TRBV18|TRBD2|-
TGTGCCAGCTCATCATCCGGGGGGGCAGATACGCAGTATTTT
CASSSSGGADTQYF
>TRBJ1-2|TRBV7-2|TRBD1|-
TGTGCCAGCAGCTTTGACAGGGGAAACTATGGCTACACCTTC
CASSFDRGNYGYTF
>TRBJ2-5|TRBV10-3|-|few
TGTGCCATCAGTTCAGTGGCAGGAGAAGAGACCCAGTACTTC
CAISSVAGEETQYF
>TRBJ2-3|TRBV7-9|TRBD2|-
TGTGCCAGCAGCTTAGCGAGCGGGGGTTATACGCAGTATTTT
CASSLASGGYTQYF
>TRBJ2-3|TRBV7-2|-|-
TGTGCCAGCAGCTTACTGGGCGGGGTCACAGATACGCAGTATTTT
CASSLLGGVTDTQYF
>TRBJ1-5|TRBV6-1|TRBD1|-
TGTGCCAGCAGTGAAGGCCTGGGACAGGGAGGTCAGCCCCAGCATTTT
CASSEGLGQGGQPQHF
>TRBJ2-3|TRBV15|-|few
TGTGCCACCAGCCTATATAGCGGTAGCACAGATACGCAGTATTTT
CATSLYSGSTDTQYF
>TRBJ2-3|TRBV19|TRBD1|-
TGTGCCAGTAGTTGGAACAGGGGGTTAGGAGATACGCAGTATTTT
CASSWNRGLGDTQYF
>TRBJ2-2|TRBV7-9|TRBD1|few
TGTGCCAGCAGCGCCAAACAGGGGGCCGACACCGGGGAGCTGTTTTTT
CASSAKQGADTGELFF
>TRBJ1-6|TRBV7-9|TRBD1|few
TGTGCCAGCAGCGCCCAGACAGGGGAAGTTTCACCCCTCCACTTT
CASSAQTGEVSPLHF
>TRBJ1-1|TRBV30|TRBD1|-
TGTGCCTGGAGTGTACAGGACAGGGTGAGAGCTTTCTTT
CAWSVQDRVRAFF
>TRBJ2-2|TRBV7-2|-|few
TGTGCCAGCAGCTTAGGAGCAGGGACCAACACCGGGGAGCTGTTTTTT
CASSLGAGTNTGELFF
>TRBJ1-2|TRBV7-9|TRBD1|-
TGTGCCAGCAGCTCGGACAGGGAGGGTGGCTACACCTTC
CASSSDREGGYTF
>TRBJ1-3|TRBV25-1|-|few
TGTGCCAGCAGTCTCGAGACTGGAAACACCATATATTTT
CASSLETGNTIYF
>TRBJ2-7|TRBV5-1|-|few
TGCGCCAGCAGCCGGGAGGGACAGGGCTACGAGCAGTACTTC
CASSREGQGYEQYF
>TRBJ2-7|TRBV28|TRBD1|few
TGTGCCAGCAGACGACAGGGGGCCTCCTACGAGCAGTACTTC
CASRRQGASYEQYF
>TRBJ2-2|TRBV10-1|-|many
TGCGCCAGCGGGAGGAACACCGGGGAGCTGTTTTTT
CASGRNTGELFF
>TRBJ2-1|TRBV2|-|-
TGTGCCAGCAGTGCAGAAAGTGCTCGTTTAAGGGGTGAGCAGTTCTTC
CASSAESARLRGEQFF
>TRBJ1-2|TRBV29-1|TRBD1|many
TGCAGCGTTGAAGATCCGACAGGGTACTATGGCTACACCTTC
CSVEDPTGYYGYTF
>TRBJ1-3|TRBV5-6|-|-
TGTGCCAGCAGCTTGGGGACTTTTTCTGGAAACACCATATATTTT
CASSLGTFSGNTIYF
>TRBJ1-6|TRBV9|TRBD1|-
TGTGCCAGCAGCCCGGGACAGGGGAGGTCACCCCTCCACTTT
CASSPGQGRSPLHF
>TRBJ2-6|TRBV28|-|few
TGTGCCAGCAGACCGACAGGGACTCCTGGGGCCAACGTCCTGACTTTC
CASRPTGTPGANVLTF
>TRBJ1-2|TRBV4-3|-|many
TGCGCCAGCAGCCAAGGCAACACCCTACATGGCTACACCTTC
CASSQGNTLHGYTF
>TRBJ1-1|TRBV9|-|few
TGTGCCAGCAGTTCGGGGAACACTGAAGCTTTCTTT
CASSSGNTEAFF
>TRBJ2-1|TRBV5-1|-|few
TGCGCCAGCAGTACAGGGCTTGTGTACAATGAGCAGTTCTTC
CASSTGLVYNEQFF
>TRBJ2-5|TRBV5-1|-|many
TGCGCCAGCAGCGGGGGACATCTAGGAGAGACCCAGTACTTC
CASSGGHLGETQYF
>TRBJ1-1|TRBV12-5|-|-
TGTGCTAGTGGTTTGGCGCAGGGGTATGGCACTGAAGCTTTCTTT
CASGLAQGYGTEAFF
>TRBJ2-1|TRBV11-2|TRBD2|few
TGTGCCAGCAGCTTATGGTCCGGGGGGGCGAATGAGCAGTTCTTC
CASSLWSGGANEQFF
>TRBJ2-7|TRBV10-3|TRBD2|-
TGTGCCGCCACTAGCGGGGGGTTTGTAGGCGAGCAGTACTTC
CAATSGGFVGEQYF
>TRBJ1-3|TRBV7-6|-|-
TGTGCCAGCAGCGCGGGACCGAACTCTGGAAACACCATATATTTT
CASSAGPNSGNTIYF
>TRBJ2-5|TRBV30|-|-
TGTGCCTGGAGTTTTGAGGCGCGGGAGACCCAGTACTTC
CAWSFEARETQYF
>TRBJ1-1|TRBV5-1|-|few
TGCGCCAGCAGCTTGGGCAGGTTAGCTGAAGCTTTCTTT
CASSLGRLAEAFF
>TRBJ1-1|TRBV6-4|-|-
TGTGCCAGCAGTTCTCTACAGGGCGGGAGGGCTTTCTTT
CASSSLQGGRAFF
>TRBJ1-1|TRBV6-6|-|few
TGTGCCAGCAAAAAGGGAATCGCGGACACTGAAGCTTTCTTT
CASKKGIADTEAFF
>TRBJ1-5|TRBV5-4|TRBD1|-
TGTGCCTGCAGCTTGGACTGTGTGTTCGACAGGGGGAATCAGCCCCAGCATTTT
CACSLDCVFDRGNQPQHF
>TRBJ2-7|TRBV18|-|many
TGTGCCAGCTCACTGACGGCTAGCTCAACCTACGAGCAGTACTTC
CASSLTASSTYEQYF